What follows are 14 T cell receptor beta chains derived from one specimen sequenced in a study of OX40 agonist ivuxolimab in advanced cancers. The table came from immunoSEQ multiplex PCR; TCRdb's copy has only in-frame clones and leaves some out. The sample holds about 54,000 clones, roughly four fifths seen once. This specimen was CD4+ or CD8+ T cells sorted from blood, taken in a trial of the OX40 agonist ivuxolimab. These receptors originate from an adult with an advanced solid tumor such as melanoma, head and neck, liver or kidney cancer.

V usage is TRBV27 and J usage is TRBJ2-7; the D gene could be TRBD1 or TRBD2 (5 bases each). The ends were cut back, 6 bases at V and 5 bases at J, with 14 bases in the middle. From germline, CDR1 is MNHEY and CDR2 SMNVEV (reference sequence). CDR3 length: 13 amino acids. In nucleotides, the CDR3 is TGTGCCAGCAGGAGGATGGGGGTAGACGAGCAGTACTTC. Translation gives CASRRMGVDEQYF.

The V gene is TRBV5-1, the J gene TRBJ2-1; 10 positions match TRBD2. CDR3 length: 16 residues. Germline CDR1 SGHRS, CDR2 YFSETQ. With V trimmed by 4 bases and J by 1 base, 5 bases remained unmatched. The CDR3 is CASSLKTSGSYNEQFF. CDR3 sequence (DNA): TGCGCCAGCAGCCTCAAGACTAGCGGGTCCTACAATGAGCAGTTCTTC.

A single count supports this clone. The J gene is TRBJ1-1, the V gene TRBV10-3; D gene ambiguous. V was shortened by 7 bases and J by 1 base, with 13 bases between the two germline ends. The length of the CDR3 is 14 residues. Germline V gene sequence: CDR1 ENHRY, CDR2 SYGVKD. This chain's CDR3 is CAITPDIRNTEAFF. The DNA for the CDR3 is TGTGCCATCACCCCGGATATCAGGAACACTGAAGCTTTCTTT.

The chain links TRBV5-1 to TRBJ2-3, with TRBD2 matching 8 bases. The J segment lost 4 bases and the V segment lost 2 bases, leaving 3 bases of the junction unmatched. The CDR3 is made up of 14 amino acids. CDR1 and CDR2 from the germline V gene are SGHRS and YFSETQ. The DNA of the CDR3 is TGCGCCAGCAGCTTTAGGCGGGAGGCAGATACGCAGTATTTT. Protein product: CASSFRREADTQYF.

This clone was observed a few times. V gene TRBV18 combines with J gene TRBJ1-2; D perhaps matches TRBD1 (6 bases). Germline V CDR1 and CDR2: KGHSH, LQKENI. The CDR3 runs 14 residues. With 4 bases removed from V and 3 bases from J, the gap between germline ends came to 12 bases. CDR3 coding DNA: TGTGCCAGCTCACGGACAGCTAATGACTATGGCTACACCTTC. Amino acids: CASSRTANDYGYTF.

V gene TRBV5-8 combines with J gene TRBJ1-1; D ambiguous. V lost 0 bases and J 2 bases, leaving 8 bases between the germline ends. This CDR3 has 14 residues. Germline-derived CDR1 and CDR2 are SGHTS and YDEGEE. The CDR3 here is CASSLGGLNTEAFF. The CDR3 nucleotides read TGTGCCAGCAGCTTGGGTGGACTTAACACTGAAGCTTTCTTT.

The CDR3 loop reads CASSPKPGPRSARPQHF. For the CDR3, the DNA is TGTGCCAGCAGTCCGAAACCGGGACCTAGGTCCGCGCGGCCCCAGCATTTT. The chain recombines TRBV28 with TRBJ1-5; possibly TRBD1 for D (5 bases). The length of the CDR3 is 17 residues. V lost 5 bases and J 9 bases, leaving 26 bases between the germline ends. Germline values: CDR1 MDHEN, CDR2 SYDVKM.

V and J are TRBV5-1 and TRBJ2-7; 10 nucleotides line up with TRBD2. The CDR3 totals 14 residues. V dropped 5 bases and J dropped 2; count of bases not matched to a gene: 4. Germline lookup yields CDR1 SGHRS and CDR2 YFSETQ. CDR3 nucleotide sequence: TGCGCCAGCAGGATTCTAGCGGGAGCCTACGAGCAGTACTTC. Protein sequence: CASRILAGAYEQYF.

The chain recombines TRBV5-1 with TRBJ2-1; TRBD2 matches 9 bases. J gave up 9 bases and V 4 bases, and 11 bases lay outside the gene matches. The length of the CDR3 is 15 residues. CDR1 SGHRS and CDR2 YFSETQ come from the germline V gene. DNA for the CDR3: TGCGCCAGCAGCGATTCTTTAGCGGGAGATGGTGAGCAGTTCTTC. It codes for CASSDSLAGDGEQFF.

This chain joins TRBV28 and TRBJ2-5; TRBD1 agrees at 7 bases. Germline-derived CDR1 and CDR2 are MDHEN and SYDVKM. This CDR3 comprises 13 residues. Germline trimming cut 8 bases from V and 1 base from J; bases unmatched to any gene: 4. The CDR3 sequence is CASAAGGQETQYF. CDR3 DNA: TGTGCCAGCGCTGCAGGGGGCCAAGAGACCCAGTACTTC.

The rearrangement uses TRBV19 and TRBJ2-6; the D is unclear. Deletions cut 0 bases from V and 1 base from J, with 10 bases between. This CDR3 is 17 amino acids long. CDR1 and CDR2 from the germline V gene are LNHDA and SQIVND (reference sequence). The CDR3 here is CASSIDWSLSGANVLTF. As DNA, the CDR3 is TGTGCCAGTAGTATAGATTGGAGCTTGTCTGGGGCCAACGTCCTGACTTTC.

CDR3 bases: TGTGCCAGCAAGGACAGGGGAATCACAGATACGCAGTATTTT. It yields the protein CASKDRGITDTQYF. The gene calls are TRBV28 and TRBJ2-3; the match to TRBD1 covers 9 bases. This CDR3 is 14 amino acids long. Germline V gene lookup returns CDR1 MDHEN and CDR2 SYDVKM. J gave up 2 bases and V 7 bases, and 4 bases lay outside the gene matches.

This chain joins TRBV7-2 and TRBJ2-1, with 8 bases matching TRBD1. V lost 5 bases and J lost 7; bases outside the gene matches: 7. This CDR3 has 14 residues. Per germline, CDR1 SGHTA and CDR2 FQGNSA. CDR3 loop: CASSPRTGLNEQFF. CDR3 bases: TGTGCCAGCAGCCCTAGGACAGGGCTGAATGAGCAGTTCTTC.

The genes are TRBV7-2 and TRBJ1-1; D is unclear. The CDR3 has 15 amino acids. Germline V lookup: CDR1 SGHTA, CDR2 FQGNSA. Trimming pared 5 bases from V and 11 bases from J, leaving 24 bases between. The CDR3 DNA sequence: TGTGCCAGCAGCCCTACACCCGTCAGTAAGATGGACGCTTTCTTT. This sequence encodes CASSPTPVSKMDAFF.